The present entry profiles one TCR beta chain with its context. The antigen remains unidentified. The data were obtained in a study of OX40 agonist ivuxolimab in advanced cancers. Study background: Dose-escalation patients had hepatocellular carcinoma, melanoma, renal cell or head and neck cancer.

Trimming took 3 bases from V and 4 from J, leaving 13 bases between them. The CDR3 covers 15 residues. Germline CDR1 and CDR2: MNHNS and SASEGT. With autoimmune disease history or systemic immunosuppression, patients were excluded. Broader study findings: A proportion of nonresponders additionally exhibited low normalized T-cell clonal expansion. The CD4+ and CD8+ T cells in the blood had expanded clonally by week 6 at 0.1 to 3.0 mg/kg.

The assay was immunoSEQ multiplex PCR, and TCRdb's table has in-frame clones only and misses some. This table holds about 21,000 clones, under 90% found once. Sequencing was performed on CD4+ or CD8+ T cells sorted from blood, taken in a trial of the OX40 agonist ivuxolimab. This TCR was sampled from an adult with an advanced solid tumor such as melanoma, head and neck, liver or kidney cancer. J is TRBJ1-3 and V is TRBV6-1; the D gene is possibly TRBD1 (6 bases). The CDR3 is CASSDAGAVGNTIYF. CDR3 nucleotide sequence: TGTGCCAGCAGTGATGCAGGGGCAGTAGGAAACACCATATATTTT.